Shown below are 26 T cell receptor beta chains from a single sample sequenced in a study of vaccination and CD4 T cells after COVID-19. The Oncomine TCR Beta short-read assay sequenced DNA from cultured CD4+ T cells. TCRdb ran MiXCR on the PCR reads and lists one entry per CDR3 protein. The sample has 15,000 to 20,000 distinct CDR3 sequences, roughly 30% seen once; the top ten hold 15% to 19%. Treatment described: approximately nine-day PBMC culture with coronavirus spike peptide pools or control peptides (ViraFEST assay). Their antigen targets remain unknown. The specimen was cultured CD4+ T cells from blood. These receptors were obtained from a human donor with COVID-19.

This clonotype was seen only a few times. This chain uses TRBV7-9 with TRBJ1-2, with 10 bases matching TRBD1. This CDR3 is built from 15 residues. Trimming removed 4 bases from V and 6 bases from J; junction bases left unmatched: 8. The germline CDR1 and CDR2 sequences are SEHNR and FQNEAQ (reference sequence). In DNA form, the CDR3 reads TGTGCCAGCAGCTCATCCGGGACAGGGGCCAATGGCTACACCTTC. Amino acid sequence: CASSSSGTGANGYTF.

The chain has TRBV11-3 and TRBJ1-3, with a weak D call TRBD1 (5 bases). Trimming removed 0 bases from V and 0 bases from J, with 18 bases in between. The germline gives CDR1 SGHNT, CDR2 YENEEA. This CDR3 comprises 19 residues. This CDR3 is CASSLDPFGGFGSGNTIYF. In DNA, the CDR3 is TGTGCCAGCAGCTTAGATCCCTTCGGGGGGTTCGGCTCTGGAAACACCATATATTTT.

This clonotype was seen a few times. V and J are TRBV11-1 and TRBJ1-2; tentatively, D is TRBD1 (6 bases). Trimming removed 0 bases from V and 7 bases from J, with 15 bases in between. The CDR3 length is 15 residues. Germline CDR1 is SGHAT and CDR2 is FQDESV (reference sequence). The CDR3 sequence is CASSLAPQGLGGYTF. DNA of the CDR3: TGTGCCAGCAGCTTAGCGCCACAGGGTCTTGGTGGCTACACCTTC.

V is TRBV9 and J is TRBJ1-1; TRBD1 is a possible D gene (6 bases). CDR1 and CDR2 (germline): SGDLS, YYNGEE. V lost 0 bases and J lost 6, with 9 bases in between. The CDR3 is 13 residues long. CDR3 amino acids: CASSVGRTAEAFF. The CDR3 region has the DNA TGTGCCAGCAGCGTAGGGAGGACAGCTGAAGCTTTCTTT.

The chain's CDR3 is CASSYPGNTIYF. CDR3 DNA: TGTGCCAGCAGTTACCCGGGAAACACCATATATTTT. The chain carries TRBV6-2 or TRBV6-3 and TRBJ1-3; D uncertain. Looked up from germline, CDR1 is MNHEY and CDR2 is SVGEGT. The CDR3 extends over 12 amino acids. V shed 2 bases and J shed 4 bases, with 3 bases lying between them.

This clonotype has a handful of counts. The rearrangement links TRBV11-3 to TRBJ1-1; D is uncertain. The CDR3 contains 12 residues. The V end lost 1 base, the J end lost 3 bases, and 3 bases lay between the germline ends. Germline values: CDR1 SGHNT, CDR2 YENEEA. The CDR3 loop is CASSLVYTEAFF. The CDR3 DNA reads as TGTGCCAGCAGCTTAGTGTACACTGAAGCTTTCTTT.

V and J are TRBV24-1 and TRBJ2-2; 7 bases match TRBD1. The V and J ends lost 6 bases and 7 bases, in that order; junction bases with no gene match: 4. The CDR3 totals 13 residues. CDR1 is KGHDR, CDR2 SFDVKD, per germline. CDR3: CATSPDRDGELFF. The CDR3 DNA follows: TGTGCCACCAGTCCCGACAGGGACGGGGAGCTGTTTTTT.

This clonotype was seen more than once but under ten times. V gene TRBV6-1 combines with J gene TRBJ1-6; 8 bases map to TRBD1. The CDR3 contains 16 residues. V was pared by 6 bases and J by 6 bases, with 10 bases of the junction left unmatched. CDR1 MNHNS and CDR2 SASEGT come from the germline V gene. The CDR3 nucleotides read TGTGCCAGCAGCCAGTTGCCGGGACAGGCTAATTCACCCCTCCACTTT. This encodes CASSQLPGQANSPLHF.

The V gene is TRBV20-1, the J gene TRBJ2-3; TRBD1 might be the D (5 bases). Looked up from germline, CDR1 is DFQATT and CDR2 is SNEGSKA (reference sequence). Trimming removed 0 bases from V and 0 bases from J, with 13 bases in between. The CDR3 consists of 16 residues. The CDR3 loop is CSARDNRGTSTDTQYF. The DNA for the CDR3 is TGCAGTGCTAGAGATAATAGGGGCACTAGCACAGATACGCAGTATTTT.

The CDR3 bases are TGTGCCAGCAGTTTGCAGACAGGGAGATATGGCTACACCTTC. This encodes CASSLQTGRYGYTF. The rearrangement joins TRBV28 to TRBJ1-2; 7 bases are shared with TRBD1. The V gene's germline CDR1 is MDHEN and CDR2 SYDVKM. The CDR3 spans 14 residues. Trimming cost V 3 bases and J 5 bases; bases outside gene matches: 6.

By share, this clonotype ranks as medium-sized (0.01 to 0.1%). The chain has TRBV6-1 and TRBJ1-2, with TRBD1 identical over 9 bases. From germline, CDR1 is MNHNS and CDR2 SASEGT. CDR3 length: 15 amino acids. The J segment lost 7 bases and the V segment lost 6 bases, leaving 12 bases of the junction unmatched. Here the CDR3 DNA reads TGTGCCAGCAGGGAGGAGGGACAGGGAATTCGTGGCTACACCTTC. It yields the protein CASREEGQGIRGYTF.

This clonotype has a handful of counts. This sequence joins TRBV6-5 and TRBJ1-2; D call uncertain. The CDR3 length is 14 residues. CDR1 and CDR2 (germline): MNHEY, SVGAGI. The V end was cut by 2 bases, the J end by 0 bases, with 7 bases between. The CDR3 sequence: CASSYGQTNYGYTF. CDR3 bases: TGTGCCAGCAGTTACGGGCAAACTAACTATGGCTACACCTTC.

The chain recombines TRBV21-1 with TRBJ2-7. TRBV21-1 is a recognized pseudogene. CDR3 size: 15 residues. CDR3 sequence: CAGTPTVQRVYEQYF. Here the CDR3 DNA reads TGTGCCGGCACCCCAACCGTCCAAAGGGTCTACGAGCAGTACTTC.

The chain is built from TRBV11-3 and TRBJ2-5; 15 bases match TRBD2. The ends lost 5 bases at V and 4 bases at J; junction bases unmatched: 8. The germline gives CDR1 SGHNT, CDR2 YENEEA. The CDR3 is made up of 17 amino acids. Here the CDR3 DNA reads TGTGCCAGCAGCCCCAGGACTAGCGGGGGGGCCGGAGAGACCCAGTACTTC. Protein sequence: CASSPRTSGGAGETQYF.

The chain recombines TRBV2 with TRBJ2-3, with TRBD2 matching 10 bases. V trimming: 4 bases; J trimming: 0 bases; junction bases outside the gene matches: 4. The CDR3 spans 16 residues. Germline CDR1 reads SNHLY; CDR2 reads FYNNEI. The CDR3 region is CASSANSGGSTDTQYF. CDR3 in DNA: TGTGCCAGCAGTGCTAATAGCGGGGGGAGCACAGATACGCAGTATTTT.

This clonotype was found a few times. This CDR3 is CASSQQGLRSGNTIYF. As DNA, the CDR3 is TGTGCCAGCAGCCAACAGGGACTTCGCTCTGGAAACACCATATATTTT. This chain uses TRBV7-2 with TRBJ1-3; maybe TRBD1 (6 bases). V dropped 5 bases and J dropped 0 bases, with 14 bases sitting between them. Germline CDR1 and CDR2: SGHTA and FQGNSA. CDR3 length: 16 amino acids.

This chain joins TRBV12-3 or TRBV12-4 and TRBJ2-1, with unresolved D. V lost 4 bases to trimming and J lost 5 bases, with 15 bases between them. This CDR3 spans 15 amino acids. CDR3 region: CASSSVGPDHNEQFF. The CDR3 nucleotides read TGTGCCAGCAGTTCCGTTGGGCCAGACCACAATGAGCAGTTCTTC.

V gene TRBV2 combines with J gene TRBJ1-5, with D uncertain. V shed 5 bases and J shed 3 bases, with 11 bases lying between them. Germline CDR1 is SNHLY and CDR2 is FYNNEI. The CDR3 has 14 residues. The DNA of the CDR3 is TGTGCCAGCAGTTCAGACGGGAACAATCAGCCCCAGCATTTT. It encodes CASSSDGNNQPQHF.

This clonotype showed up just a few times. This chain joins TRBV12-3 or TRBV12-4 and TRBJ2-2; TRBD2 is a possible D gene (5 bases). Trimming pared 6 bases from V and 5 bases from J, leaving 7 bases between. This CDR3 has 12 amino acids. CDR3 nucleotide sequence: TGTGCCAGCAGCCGGGGAACCGGGGAGCTGTTTTTT. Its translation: CASSRGTGELFF.

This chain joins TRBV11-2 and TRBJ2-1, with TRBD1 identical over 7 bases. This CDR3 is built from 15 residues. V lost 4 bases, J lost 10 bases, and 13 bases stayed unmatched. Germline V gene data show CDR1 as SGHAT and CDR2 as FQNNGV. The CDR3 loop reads CASSSTQTGVGEQFF. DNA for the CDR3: TGTGCCAGCAGCTCTACCCAAACAGGGGTCGGGGAGCAGTTCTTC.

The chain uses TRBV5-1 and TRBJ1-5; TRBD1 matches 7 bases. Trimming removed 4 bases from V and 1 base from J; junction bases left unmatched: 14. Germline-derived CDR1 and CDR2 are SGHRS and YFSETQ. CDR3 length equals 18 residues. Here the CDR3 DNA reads TGCGCCAGCAGCCCCGGGACAGCCGGCTACCCGAGCAATCAGCCCCAGCATTTT. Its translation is CASSPGTAGYPSNQPQHF.

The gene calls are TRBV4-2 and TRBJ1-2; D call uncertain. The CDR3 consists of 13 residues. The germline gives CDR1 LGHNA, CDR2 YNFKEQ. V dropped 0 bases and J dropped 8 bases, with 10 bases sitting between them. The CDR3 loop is CASSQEKNGGYTF. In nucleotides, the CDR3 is TGTGCCAGCAGCCAAGAGAAGAATGGCGGCTACACCTTC.

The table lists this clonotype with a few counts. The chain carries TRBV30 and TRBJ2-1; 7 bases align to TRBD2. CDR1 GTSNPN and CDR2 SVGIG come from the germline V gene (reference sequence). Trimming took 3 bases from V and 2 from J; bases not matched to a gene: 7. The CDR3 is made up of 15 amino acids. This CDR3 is CAWSPIAGAYNEQFF. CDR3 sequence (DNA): TGTGCCTGGAGCCCTATTGCGGGGGCCTACAATGAGCAGTTCTTC.

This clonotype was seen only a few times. In nucleotides, the CDR3 is TGTGCCTCGGCAAGGGGCACGAACACCGGGGAGCTGTTTTTT. Its protein is CASARGTNTGELFF. The rearrangement joins TRBV30 to TRBJ2-2; perhaps TRBD1 as D (5 bases). V dropped 7 bases and J dropped 0 bases, with 12 bases sitting between them. This CDR3 region has 14 residues. Germline V gene data show CDR1 as GTSNPN and CDR2 as SVGIG (reference sequence).

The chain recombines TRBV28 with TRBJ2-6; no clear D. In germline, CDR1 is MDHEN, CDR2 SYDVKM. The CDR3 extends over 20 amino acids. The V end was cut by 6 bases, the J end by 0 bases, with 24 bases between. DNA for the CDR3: TGTGCCAGCAGGCCACGCTGGGCAGGTCGGGCCCTCTCTGGGGCCAACGTCCTGACTTTC. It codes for CASRPRWAGRALSGANVLTF.

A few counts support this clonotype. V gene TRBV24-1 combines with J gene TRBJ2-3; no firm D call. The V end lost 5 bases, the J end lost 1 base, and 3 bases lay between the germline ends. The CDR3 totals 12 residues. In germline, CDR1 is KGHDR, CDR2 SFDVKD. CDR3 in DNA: TGTGCCACCAGTGGGGGCACAGATACGCAGTATTTT. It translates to CATSGGTDTQYF.